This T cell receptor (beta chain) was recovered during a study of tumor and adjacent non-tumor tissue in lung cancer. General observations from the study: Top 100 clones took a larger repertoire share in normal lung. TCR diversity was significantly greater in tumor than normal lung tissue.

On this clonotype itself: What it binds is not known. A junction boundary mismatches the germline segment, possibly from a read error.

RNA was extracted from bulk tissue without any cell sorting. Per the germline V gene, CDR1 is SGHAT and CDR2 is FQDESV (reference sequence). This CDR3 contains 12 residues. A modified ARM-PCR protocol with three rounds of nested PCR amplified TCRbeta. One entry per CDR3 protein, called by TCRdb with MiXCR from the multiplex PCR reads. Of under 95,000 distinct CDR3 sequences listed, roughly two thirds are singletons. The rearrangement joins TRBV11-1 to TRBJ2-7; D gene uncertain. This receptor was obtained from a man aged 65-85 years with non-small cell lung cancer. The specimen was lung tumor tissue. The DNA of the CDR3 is TGTACCAGCAGCCTACATGGCTTCGAGCAGTACTTC. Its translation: CTSSLHGFEQYF.